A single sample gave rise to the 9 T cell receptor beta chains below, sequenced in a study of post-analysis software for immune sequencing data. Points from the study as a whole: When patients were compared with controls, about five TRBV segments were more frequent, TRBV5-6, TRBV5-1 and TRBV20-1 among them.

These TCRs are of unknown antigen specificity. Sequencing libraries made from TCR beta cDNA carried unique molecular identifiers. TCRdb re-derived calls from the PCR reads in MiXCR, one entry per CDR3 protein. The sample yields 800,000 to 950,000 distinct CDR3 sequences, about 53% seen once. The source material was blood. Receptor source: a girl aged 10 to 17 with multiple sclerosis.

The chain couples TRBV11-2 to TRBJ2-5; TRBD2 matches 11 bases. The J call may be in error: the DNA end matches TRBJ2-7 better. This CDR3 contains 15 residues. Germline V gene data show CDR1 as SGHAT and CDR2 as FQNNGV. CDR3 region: CASSLLAGGVSEQYF. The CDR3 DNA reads TGTGCCAGCAGCTTATTAGCGGGAGGGGTCTCCGAGCAGTACTTC.

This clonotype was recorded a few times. The CDR3 region is CASSAGERSNIQYF. The CDR3 bases are TGTGCCAGCAGCGCGGGGGAGCGGTCGAACATTCAGTACTTC. The chain has TRBV9 and TRBJ2-4, with D perhaps matching TRBD2 (6 bases). This CDR3 comprises 14 residues. V dropped 3 bases and J dropped 7 bases, with 14 bases sitting between them. Germline loops: CDR1 SGDLS, CDR2 YYNGEE.

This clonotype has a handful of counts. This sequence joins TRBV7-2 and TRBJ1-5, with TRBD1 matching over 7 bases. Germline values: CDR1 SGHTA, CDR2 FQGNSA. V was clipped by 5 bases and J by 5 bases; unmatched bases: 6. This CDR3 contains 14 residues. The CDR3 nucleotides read TGTGCCAGCAGCCCCCGGGACAGCTATCAGCCCCAGCATTTT. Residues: CASSPRDSYQPQHF.

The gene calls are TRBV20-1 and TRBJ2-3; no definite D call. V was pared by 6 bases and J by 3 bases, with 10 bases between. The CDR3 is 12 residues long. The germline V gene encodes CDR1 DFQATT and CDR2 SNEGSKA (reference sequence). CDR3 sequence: CSAKETTDTQYF. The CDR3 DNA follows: TGCAGTGCCAAAGAAACGACAGATACGCAGTATTTT.

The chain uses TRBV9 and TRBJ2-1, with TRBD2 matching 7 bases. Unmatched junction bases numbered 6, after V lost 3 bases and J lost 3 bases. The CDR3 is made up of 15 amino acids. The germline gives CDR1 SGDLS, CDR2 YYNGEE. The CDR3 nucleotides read TGTGCCAGCAGCGGGGGAGGGAGGCTCTACAATGAGCAGTTCTTC. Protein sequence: CASSGGGRLYNEQFF.

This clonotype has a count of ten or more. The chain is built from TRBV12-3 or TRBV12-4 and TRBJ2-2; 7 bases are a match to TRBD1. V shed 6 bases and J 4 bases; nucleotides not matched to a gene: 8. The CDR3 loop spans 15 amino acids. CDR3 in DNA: TGTGCCAGCAGCCTGACAGGGAAGCGCACCGGGGAGCTGTTTTTT. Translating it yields CASSLTGKRTGELFF.

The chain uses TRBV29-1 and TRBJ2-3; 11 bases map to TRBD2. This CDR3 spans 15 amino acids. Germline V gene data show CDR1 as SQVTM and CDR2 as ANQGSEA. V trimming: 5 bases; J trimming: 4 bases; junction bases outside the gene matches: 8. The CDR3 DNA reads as TGCAGCGTTTTTCCCCGGGGACTAGCGGCAGATACGCAGTATTTT. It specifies CSVFPRGLAADTQYF.

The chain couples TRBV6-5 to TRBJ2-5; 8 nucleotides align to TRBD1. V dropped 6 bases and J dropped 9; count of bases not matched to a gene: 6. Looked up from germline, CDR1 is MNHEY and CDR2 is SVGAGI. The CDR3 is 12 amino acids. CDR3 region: CASSPDRESQYF. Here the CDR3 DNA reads TGTGCCAGCAGCCCGGACAGGGAGTCCCAGTACTTC.

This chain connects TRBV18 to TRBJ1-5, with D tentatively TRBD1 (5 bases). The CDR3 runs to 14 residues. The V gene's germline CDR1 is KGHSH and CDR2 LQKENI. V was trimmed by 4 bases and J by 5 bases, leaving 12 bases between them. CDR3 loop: CASSLTPGYQPQHF. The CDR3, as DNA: TGTGCCAGCTCACTTACTCCAGGGTATCAGCCCCAGCATTTT.